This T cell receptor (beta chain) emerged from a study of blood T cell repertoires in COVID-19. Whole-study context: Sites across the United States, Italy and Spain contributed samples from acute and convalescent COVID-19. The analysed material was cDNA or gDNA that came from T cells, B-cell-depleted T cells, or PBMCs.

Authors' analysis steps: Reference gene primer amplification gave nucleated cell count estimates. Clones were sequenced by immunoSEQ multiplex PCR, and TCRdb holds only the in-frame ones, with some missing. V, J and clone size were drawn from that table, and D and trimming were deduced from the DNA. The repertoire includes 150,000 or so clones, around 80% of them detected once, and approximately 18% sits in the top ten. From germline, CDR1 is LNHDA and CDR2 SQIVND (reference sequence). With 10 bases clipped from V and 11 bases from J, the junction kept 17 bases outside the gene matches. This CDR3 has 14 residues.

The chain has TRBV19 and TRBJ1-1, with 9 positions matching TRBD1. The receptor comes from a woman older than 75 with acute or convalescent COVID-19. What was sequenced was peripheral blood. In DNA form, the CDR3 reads TGTGCCACCTCAACCGGGACAGGGAGCAGGGCCGCTTTCTTT. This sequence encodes CATSTGTGSRAAFF.